One sample yielded the 26 T cell receptor beta chains listed below, sequenced in a study of cytomegalovirus exposure and HLA in healthy donors. The primer mix had 60 Vbeta and 13 Jbeta primers. Clones were read by immunoSEQ multiplex PCR, and TCRdb kept only the in-frame ones, dropping some. The repertoire has more than 90,000 clones, approximately 80% of them found once; the top ten carry less than 5%. Specimen: PBMCs. These receptors came from a woman in her seventies in good health and CMV-seropositive.

This chain joins TRBV7-9 and TRBJ2-4; D call uncertain. CDR3 length: 15 amino acids. Deletions cut 1 base from V and 2 bases from J, with 9 bases between. Germline CDR1 reads SEHNR; CDR2 reads FQNEAQ (reference sequence). The CDR3 loop reads CASSLVLESKNIQYF. The CDR3 DNA follows: TGTGCCAGCAGCTTAGTGCTAGAGTCCAAAAACATTCAGTACTTC.

CDR3 sequence: CASSRTVNTEAFF. The DNA for the CDR3 is TGTGCCAGCAGCAGAACAGTGAACACTGAAGCTTTCTTT. The chain recombines TRBV6-5 with TRBJ1-1; D ambiguous. Germline V gene lookup returns CDR1 MNHEY and CDR2 SVGAGI. V dropped 6 bases and J dropped 0 bases, with 8 bases sitting between them. This CDR3 region has 13 residues.

The gene calls are TRBV11-2 and TRBJ1-1; no firm D call. The germline gives CDR1 SGHAT, CDR2 FQNNGV. Trimming took 6 bases from V and 0 from J, leaving 5 bases between them. The CDR3 spans 12 residues. The CDR3 coding sequence is TGTGCCAGCAGTGAGATGAACACTGAAGCTTTCTTT. It encodes CASSEMNTEAFF.

The chain is built from TRBV28 and TRBJ2-1; tentatively, D is TRBD2 (6 bases). The V end was cut by 7 bases, the J end by 4 bases, with 11 bases between. Germline CDR1 and CDR2: MDHEN and SYDVKM. The CDR3 spans 13 residues. The CDR3 sequence is CASMEGTYNEQFF. DNA of the CDR3: TGTGCCAGCATGGAGGGAACTTACAATGAGCAGTTCTTC. The full variable domain, with the rest looked up from reference TRBV28 and TRBJ2-1, is DVKVTQSSRYLVKRTGEKVFLECVQDMDHENMFWYRQDPGLGLRLIYFSYDVKMKEKGDIPEGYSVSREKKERFSLILESASTNQTSMYLCASMEGTYNEQFFGPGTRLTVL.

This clone appeared once. The CDR3 sequence is CASSFYTNSYNEQFF. The CDR3 bases are TGTGCCAGCAGCTTTTACACAAACTCCTACAATGAGCAGTTCTTC. The rearrangement joins TRBV5-5 to TRBJ2-1, with D unclear. The germline gives CDR1 SGHKS, CDR2 YYEKEE (reference sequence). The CDR3 is 15 residues long. Trimming took 2 bases from V and 0 from J, leaving 9 bases between them.

This sequence joins TRBV27 and TRBJ1-1; a weak D match, TRBD1 (5 bases). The CDR3 has 13 amino acids. V was trimmed by 3 bases and J by 4 bases, leaving 9 bases between them. Germline lookup yields CDR1 MNHEY and CDR2 SMNVEV (reference sequence). As DNA, the CDR3 is TGTGCCAGCAGTTTTGGGGGGGTCACTGAAGCTTTCTTT. This sequence encodes CASSFGGVTEAFF.

The CDR3 is CASSLGGTSGRRQTQYF. CDR3 nucleotides: TGTGCCAGCAGCTTAGGCGGGACTAGCGGGAGACGGCAGACCCAGTACTTC. The chain couples TRBV7-3 to TRBJ2-5, with 14 bases lining up with TRBD2. V gave up 2 bases and J gave up 6 bases; unmatched junction bases: 8. The CDR3 is made up of 17 amino acids. Germline assignment: CDR1 SGHTA and CDR2 FQGTGA.

V and J are TRBV9 and TRBJ1-1; D is possibly TRBD1 (5 bases). Trimming took 10 bases from V and 2 from J, leaving 12 bases between them. The CDR3 has 12 amino acids. CDR1 SGDLS and CDR2 YYNGEE come from the germline V gene. The CDR3 is CASNRGNTEAFF. As DNA, the CDR3 is TGTGCCTCTAATAGGGGCAACACTGAAGCTTTCTTT.

This clone showed up just once. V and J are TRBV14 and TRBJ2-3; D gene ambiguous. This CDR3 is 14 amino acids long. Germline CDR1 reads SGHDN; CDR2 reads FVKESK. With 1 base removed from V and 9 bases from J, the gap between germline ends came to 14 bases. The CDR3 protein is CASSQVGSKITQYF. CDR3 nucleotide sequence: TGTGCCAGCAGCCAAGTCGGGTCCAAGATCACGCAGTATTTT.

The chain combines TRBV25-1 with TRBJ2-1; 7 nucleotides align to TRBD1. V shed 3 bases and J 9 bases; nucleotides not matched to a gene: 8. The CDR3 has 14 amino acids. CDR1 is MGHDK, CDR2 SYGVNS, per germline. In DNA, the CDR3 is TGTGCCAGCAGTGATTGGCGAGCAGGGGGTGAGCAGTTCTTC. Translated, it gives CASSDWRAGGEQFF.

The chain combines TRBV19 with TRBJ2-7; 10 bases are a match to TRBD2. Germline CDR1 reads LNHDA; CDR2 reads SQIVND (reference sequence). The CDR3 has 15 residues. V lost 1 base and J lost 4; bases outside the gene matches: 4. CDR3 sequence reads: CASSIALAGSYEQYF. Written as DNA, the CDR3 is TGTGCCAGTAGTATAGCACTAGCGGGAAGTTACGAGCAGTACTTC.

A single count supports this clone. The V gene is TRBV2, the J gene TRBJ2-7; 8 bases fit TRBD1. In germline, CDR1 is SNHLY, CDR2 FYNNEI. V lost 5 bases to trimming and J lost 11 bases; unmatched junction nucleotides: 8. The CDR3 is 12 residues long. CDR3 bases: TGTGCCAGCAGTATGGACAGGGATTGGGAGTACTTC. This sequence encodes CASSMDRDWEYF.

This clone has a handful of counts. V is TRBV5-1 and J is TRBJ1-2; D not certain. CDR1 is SGHRS, CDR2 YFSETQ, per germline. The V end lost 5 bases, the J end lost 3 bases, and 14 bases lay between the germline ends. The CDR3 length is 14 residues. The CDR3 bases are TGCGCCAGCAGACCCGGAGGGAGCGACTATGGCTACACCTTC. Its translation is CASRPGGSDYGYTF.

This clone was seen only a few times. Written as DNA, the CDR3 is TGTGCCAGCAGCTTGCGCAGGGATCACACTGAAGCTTTCTTT. It specifies CASSLRRDHTEAFF. V is TRBV5-6 and J is TRBJ1-1, with D perhaps TRBD1 (5 bases). Trimming took 1 base from V and 3 from J, leaving 10 bases between them. The CDR3 is 14 amino acids. Germline lookup yields CDR1 SGHDT and CDR2 YYEEEE. The variable domain in full, completed from reference TRBV5-6 and TRBJ1-1, reads DAGVTQSPTHLIKTRGQQVTLRCSPKSGHDTVSWYQQALGQGPQFIFQYYEEEERQRGNFPDRFSGHQFPNYSSELNVNALLLGDSALYLCASSLRRDHTEAFFGQGTRLTVV.

The rearrangement joins TRBV21-1 to TRBJ2-5; the D call in the table, TRBD1, was not verified against the DNA. TRBV21-1 is given as a pseudogene. This CDR3 has 16 residues. In DNA, the CDR3 is TGTGCCAGCAGCAAAGAGGGACAGGGGCGGAAAGAGACCCAGTACTTC. It yields the protein CASSKEGQGRKETQYF.

The gene calls are TRBV5-4 and TRBJ2-1; the D is unclear. Germline assignment: CDR1 SGHNT and CDR2 YYREEE (reference sequence). This CDR3 region has 14 residues. Deletions cut 3 bases from V and 4 bases from J, with 11 bases between. The chain's CDR3 is CASSSSTRYNEQFF. The CDR3 nucleotides read TGTGCCAGCAGCTCGTCTACCCGATACAATGAGCAGTTCTTC.

This clone has just one count. The rearrangement joins TRBV30 to TRBJ2-7, with D maybe TRBD2 (5 bases). The CDR3 sequence is 11 residues long. Trimming took 1 base from V and 5 from J, leaving 6 bases between them. The germline V gene encodes CDR1 GTSNPN and CDR2 SVGIG (reference sequence). This CDR3 is CAWSGGDEQYF. The CDR3 DNA reads TGTGCCTGGAGTGGGGGAGACGAGCAGTACTTC.

This chain joins TRBV5-1 and TRBJ1-3, with 10 bases aligning to TRBD1. Germline V gene sequence: CDR1 SGHRS, CDR2 YFSETQ. The CDR3 runs to 15 residues. V was pared by 1 base and J by 7 bases, with 5 bases of the junction left unmatched. The CDR3 spells CASSLTGQGYNTIYF. CDR3 coding DNA: TGCGCCAGCAGCTTGACGGGACAGGGGTACAACACCATATATTTT.

The chain links TRBV5-4 to TRBJ2-5; a possible D gene is TRBD1 (5 bases). This CDR3 is 14 amino acids long. Germline V lookup: CDR1 SGHNT, CDR2 YYREEE (reference sequence). Trimming left V 3 bases short and J 5 bases short, with 14 bases between. The CDR3 DNA reads TGTGCCAGCAGCTGGTCCGGCAGGGTTGAGACCCAGTACTTC. Its protein product is CASSWSGRVETQYF.

The chain uses TRBV18 and TRBJ1-1; the match to TRBD1 covers 7 bases. CDR1 is KGHSH, CDR2 LQKENI, per germline. J lost 4 bases, V lost 1 base, and 6 bases had no gene match. The CDR3 extends over 15 amino acids. This CDR3 reads CASSPQNRGITEAFF. In DNA form, the CDR3 reads TGTGCCAGCTCACCACAGAACAGGGGAATCACTGAAGCTTTCTTT.

V and J are TRBV4-3 and TRBJ2-5; the match to TRBD1 covers 7 bases. Per germline, CDR1 LGHNA and CDR2 YSLEER. V dropped 1 base and J dropped 4; count of bases not matched to a gene: 6. This CDR3 is 15 amino acids long. CDR3 sequence (DNA): TGCGCCAGCAGCCAAGCTCGACAGGGAACAGAGACCCAGTACTTC. This gives the protein CASSQARQGTETQYF.

This chain joins TRBV6-5 and TRBJ2-2, with a weak D call TRBD1 (7 bases). Trimming left V 4 bases short and J 4 bases short, with 10 bases between. This CDR3 spans 14 amino acids. Germline V CDR1 and CDR2: MNHEY, SVGAGI. The CDR3 DNA reads TGTGCCAGCAGTTCAGGGGGAGGCACCGGGGAGCTGTTTTTT. It is translated as CASSSGGGTGELFF.

The chain recombines TRBV5-1 with TRBJ1-2, with 9 bases aligning to TRBD1. J lost 8 bases, V lost 3 bases, and 11 bases had no gene match. The V gene's germline CDR1 is SGHRS and CDR2 YFSETQ. The CDR3 extends over 15 amino acids. CDR3 residues: CASSWGDRDFSGYTF. In nucleotides, the CDR3 is TGCGCCAGCAGCTGGGGGGACAGGGATTTCAGCGGCTACACCTTC.

This clone occurred a few times. The gene calls are TRBV5-1 and TRBJ1-1; TRBD1 agrees at 11 bases. The V gene end was trimmed by 4 bases and the J gene end by 6 bases; junction bases not matched to a gene: 2. Germline lookup yields CDR1 SGHRS and CDR2 YFSETQ. The CDR3 consists of 13 residues. The CDR3 sequence: CASSRGQGAEAFF. As DNA, the CDR3 is TGCGCCAGCAGCCGGGGACAGGGGGCTGAAGCTTTCTTT.

The V and J genes are TRBV30 and TRBJ2-1; D is undetermined. Trimming took 1 base from V and 3 from J, leaving 4 bases between them. The CDR3 is 12 residues long. CDR1 and CDR2 from the germline V gene are GTSNPN and SVGIG (reference sequence). The chain's CDR3 is CAWSGLYNEQFF. As DNA, the CDR3 is TGTGCCTGGAGTGGACTCTACAATGAGCAGTTCTTC.

The chain employs TRBV4-1 and TRBJ1-2; D is unclear. Germline CDR1 reads MGHRA; CDR2 reads YSYEKL. The CDR3 has 16 amino acids. V was trimmed by 2 bases and J by 4 bases, leaving 17 bases between them. The CDR3 DNA reads TGCGCCAGCAGCCAATTCGCCATGACCCAGGCCTATGGCTACACCTTC. Protein product: CASSQFAMTQAYGYTF.